A selection of T cell receptor beta chains follows, all from one sample in a study of early stage breast cancer tumors. Method: immunoSEQ multiplex PCR; TCRdb's copy keeps in-frame clones and lacks some. The sample shows roughly 57,000 clones, about 90% of them seen only once. Sample: blood. These TCRs come from a person aged 65-85 years with breast cancer. Both conserved end residues are part of each CDR3. Fields, in order: clone size, V gene, J gene, D gene, CDR3 protein, CDR3 DNA. The D gene is left open where the match is weak. Rows give clone size only sometimes, using once, few, many, or a class for an expanded clone.

-	TRBV7-2	TRBJ2-1	-	CASSLSAGPGSVLF	TGTGCCAGCAGCTTATCGGCAGGTCCCGGTTCTGTCCTCTTC
-	TRBV6-5	TRBJ1-2	-	CASFTPNYGYTF	TGTGCCAGCTTTACACCTAACTATGGCTACACCTTC
few	TRBV10-2	TRBJ2-5	TRBD2	CASSAAGGETQYF	TGCGCCAGCAGTGCAGCGGGGGGAGAGACCCAGTACTTC
-	TRBV10-3	TRBJ2-5	-	CAISEGGLERWSQYF	TGTGCCATCAGTGAGGGAGGGCTAGAGAGATGGTCCCAGTACTTC
-	TRBV6-4	TRBJ2-3	TRBD2	CASSGLAGPLGTQYF	TGTGCCAGCAGTGGACTAGCGGGACCTCTCGGTACGCAGTATTTT
-	TRBV6-6	TRBJ1-2	TRBD1	CASSQGQGNYGYTF	TGTGCCAGCAGCCAGGGACAGGGTAACTATGGCTACACCTTC
-	TRBV7-3	TRBJ1-1	-	CASSLSAAGENTEAFF	TGTGCCAGCAGCTTATCGGCGGCAGGGGAAAACACTGAAGCTTTCTTT
-	TRBV11-3	TRBJ2-1	TRBD2	CASRPREGYYNEQFF	TGTGCCAGCAGGCCCCGGGAGGGCTATTACAATGAGCAGTTCTTC
-	TRBV28	TRBJ1-5	-	CASSLSQEAQHF	TGTGCCAGCAGTTTATCGCAAGAGGCCCAGCATTTT
-	TRBV5-1	TRBJ2-1	TRBD1	CASSLGGTDNEQFF	TGCGCCAGCAGCTTGGGGGGGACAGACAATGAGCAGTTCTTC
-	TRBV7-8	TRBJ2-1	TRBD2	CASSLGGRDYEQFF	TGTGCCAGCAGCTTAGGCGGGAGGGATTATGAGCAGTTCTTC
-	TRBV5-6	TRBJ2-5	TRBD1	CASSWGGQGETQYF	TGTGCCAGCAGCTGGGGTGGACAGGGAGAGACCCAGTACTTC
-	TRBV28	TRBJ1-1	-	CASSLQGKGVAEAFF	TGTGCCAGCAGTTTACAGGGGAAAGGCGTCGCTGAAGCTTTCTTT
-	TRBV7-9	TRBJ2-2	TRBD1	CASSLTTGGSGELFF	TGTGCCAGCAGCTTAACGACAGGGGGCTCCGGGGAGCTGTTTTTT
once	TRBV5-6	TRBJ1-4	-	CASSLGKGRGEKLFF	TGTGCCAGCAGCTTGGGAAAAGGGAGGGGTGAAAAACTGTTTTTT
-	TRBV30	TRBJ1-5	-	CAWSDSHQPQHF	TGTGCCTGGAGTGACAGCCATCAGCCCCAGCATTTT